Sequencing of this T cell receptor (beta chain) was carried out in a study of blood T cell repertoires in COVID-19. Study in general: PBMCs, B-cell-depleted T cells, or T cells provided the cDNA or gDNA that made up the material.

The data were produced by immunoSEQ multiplex PCR, yet TCRdb's version contains in-frame clones alone and is incomplete. Of about 260,000 clones detected, nearly 90% appear once; the ten largest clones hold 0.7%. The trim removed 4 bases at V and 0 bases at J, leaving 5 bases unmatched. Looked up from germline, CDR1 is SGHDT and CDR2 is YYEEEE. The CDR3 is 15 amino acids. This clone is a singleton in its sample. The chain links TRBV5-6 to TRBJ2-7; 9 bases map to TRBD2. The receptor comes from a human donor in a cohort sampled during active COVID-19. The sample consisted of peripheral blood. The CDR3 sequence: CASSNGLANSYEQYF. The CDR3 DNA sequence: TGTGCCAGCAGCAATGGACTAGCGAACTCCTACGAGCAGTACTTC.